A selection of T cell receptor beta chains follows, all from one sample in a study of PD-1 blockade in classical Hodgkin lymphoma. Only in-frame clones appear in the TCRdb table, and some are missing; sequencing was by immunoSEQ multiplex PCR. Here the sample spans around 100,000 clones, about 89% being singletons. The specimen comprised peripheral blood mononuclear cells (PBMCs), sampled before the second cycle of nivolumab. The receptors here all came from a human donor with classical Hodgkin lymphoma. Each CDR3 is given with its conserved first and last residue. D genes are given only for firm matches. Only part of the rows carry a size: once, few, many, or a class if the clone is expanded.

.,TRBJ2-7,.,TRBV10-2,CASSEPLKTREQYF,TGCGCCAGCAGTGAACCTCTGAAAACTAGGGAGCAGTACTTC
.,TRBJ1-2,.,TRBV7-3,CASSPTGDYGYTF,TGTGCCAGCAGTCCTACAGGAGACTATGGCTACACCTTC
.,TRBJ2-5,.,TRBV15,CATSRGTDQETQYF,TGTGCCACCAGCCGCGGGACAGACCAAGAGACCCAGTACTTC
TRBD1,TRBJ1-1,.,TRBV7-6,CASSSGTGGVEAFF,TGTGCCAGCAGCTCTGGGACAGGGGGGGTTGAAGCTTTCTTT
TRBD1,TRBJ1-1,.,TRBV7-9,CASSPRDRGQTEAFF,TGTGCCAGCAGCCCCCGGGACAGGGGGCAAACTGAAGCTTTCTTT
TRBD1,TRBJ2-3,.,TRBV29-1,CSVEDRGGTQYF,TGCAGCGTGGAAGACAGGGGCGGCACGCAGTATTTT
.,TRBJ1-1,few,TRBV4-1,CASSLQVVSTEAFF,TGCGCCAGCAGCTTACAGGTTGTTTCCACTGAAGCTTTCTTT
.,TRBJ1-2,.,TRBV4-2,CASSQEAGSDYGYTF,TGTGCCAGCAGCCAAGAAGCGGGGTCGGACTATGGCTACACCTTC
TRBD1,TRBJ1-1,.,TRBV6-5,CASTNRGWSETEAFF,TGTGCCAGCACCAACAGGGGGTGGTCGGAAACTGAAGCTTTCTTT
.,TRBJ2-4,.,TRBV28,CASSTVTLAKNIQYF,TGTGCCAGCAGTACAGTCACTCTAGCCAAAAACATTCAGTACTTC
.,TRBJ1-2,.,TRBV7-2,CASSFSGNYGYTF,TGTGCCAGCAGCTTTTCGGGGAACTATGGCTACACCTTC
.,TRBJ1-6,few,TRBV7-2,CASSLDGSYNSPLHF,TGTGCCAGCAGCTTAGATGGGTCCTATAATTCACCCCTCCACTTT
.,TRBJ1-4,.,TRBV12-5,CASGLASDWPATNEKLFF,TGTGCTAGTGGTTTGGCCTCTGATTGGCCTGCAACTAATGAAAAACTGTTTTTT
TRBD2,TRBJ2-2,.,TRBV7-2,CASSPSSGGSSNTGELFF,TGTGCCAGCAGCCCTTCATCGGGGGGGTCTTCGAACACCGGGGAGCTGTTTTTT
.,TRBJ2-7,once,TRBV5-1,CASSLVATEQYF,TGCGCCAGCAGCTTGGTTGCGACTGAGCAGTACTTC
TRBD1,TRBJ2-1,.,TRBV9,CASSVGTGGSEQFF,TGTGCCAGCAGCGTCGGGACAGGGGGTTCGGAGCAGTTCTTC
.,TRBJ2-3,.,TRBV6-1,CASSATRVSTDTQYF,TGTGCCAGCAGTGCTACGCGGGTGAGCACAGATACGCAGTATTTT
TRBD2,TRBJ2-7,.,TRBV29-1,CSVEIGGGYEQYF,TGCAGCGTTGAAATCGGGGGGGGCTACGAGCAGTACTTC
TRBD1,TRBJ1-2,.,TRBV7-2,CASSLEGQGNTRANYGYTF,TGTGCCAGCAGCTTAGAAGGACAGGGAAACACCAGAGCTAACTATGGCTACACCTTC
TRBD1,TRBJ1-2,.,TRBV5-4,CASSAKTGALGHGYTF,TGTGCCAGCAGCGCGAAAACAGGGGCGCTAGGCCATGGCTACACCTTC
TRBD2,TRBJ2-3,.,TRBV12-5,CASGLVITSGGDTDTQYF,TGTGCTAGTGGTTTGGTAATCACTAGCGGTGGAGACACAGATACGCAGTATTTT
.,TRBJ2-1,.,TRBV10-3,CAISGAGDNYNEQFF,TGTGCCATCAGTGGGGCAGGGGATAACTACAATGAGCAGTTCTTC
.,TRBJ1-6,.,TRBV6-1,CASLWGQGYNSPLHF,TGTGCCAGCTTGTGGGGCCAAGGGTATAATTCACCCCTCCACTTT
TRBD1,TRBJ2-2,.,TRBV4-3,CASRQLAGGRTGELFF,TGCGCCAGCAGGCAGTTGGCAGGGGGTAGGACCGGGGAGCTGTTTTTT
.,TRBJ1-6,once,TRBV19,CASSPGTEYNSPLHF,TGTGCCAGTAGTCCCGGGACGGAATATAATTCACCCCTCCACTTT
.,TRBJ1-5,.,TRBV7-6,CASSPGGQGHQPQHF,TGTGCCAGCAGCCCGGGGGGGCAGGGCCATCAGCCCCAGCATTTT
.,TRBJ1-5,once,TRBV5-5,CASSTSDFGRLGSNQPQHF,TGTGCCAGCAGCACATCGGATTTTGGCAGGCTTGGGAGCAATCAGCCCCAGCATTTT
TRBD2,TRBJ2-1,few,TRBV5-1,CASSPHRGDSAQGNEQFF,TGCGCCAGCAGCCCGCACCGGGGGGACTCTGCCCAGGGCAATGAGCAGTTCTTC
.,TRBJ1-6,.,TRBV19,CASSIRPWDNSPLHF,TGTGCCAGTAGTATTCGCCCCTGGGATAATTCACCCCTCCACTTT
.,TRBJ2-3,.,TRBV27,CASSLLGPSTDTQYF,TGTGCCAGCAGTTTATTGGGACCCAGCACAGATACGCAGTATTTT
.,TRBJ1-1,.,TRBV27,CATAPRVMTNTEAFF,TGTGCCACCGCACCCAGGGTGATGACGAACACTGAAGCTTTCTTT
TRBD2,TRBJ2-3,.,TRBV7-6,CASSLVPAGGTDTQYF,TGTGCCAGCAGCTTAGTTCCAGCGGGGGGCACAGATACGCAGTATTTT
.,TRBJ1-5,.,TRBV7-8,CASSLREGDGPQHF,TGTGCCAGCAGCTTACGCGAGGGGGATGGGCCCCAGCATTTT
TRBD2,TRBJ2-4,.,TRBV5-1,CASSLVPAGGVGIQYF,TGCGCCAGCAGCTTGGTTCCAGCGGGGGGAGTCGGCATTCAGTACTTC
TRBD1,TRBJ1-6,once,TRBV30,CAWISGGRFNSPLHF,TGTGCCTGGATTTCAGGGGGCCGATTTAATTCACCCCTCCACTTT
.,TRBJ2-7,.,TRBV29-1,CSVEVRQGKYEQYF,TGCAGCGTTGAAGTAAGGCAGGGGAAATACGAGCAGTACTTC
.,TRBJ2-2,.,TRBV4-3,CASSQDPGQTTGELFF,TGCGCCAGCAGCCAAGATCCGGGCCAGACCACCGGGGAGCTGTTTTTT
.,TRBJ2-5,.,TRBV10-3,CAISESVKGAGETQYF,TGTGCCATCAGTGAGTCGGTGAAGGGCGCGGGGGAGACCCAGTACTTC
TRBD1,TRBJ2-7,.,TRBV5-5,CASSLWDSSSYEQYF,TGTGCCAGCAGCTTATGGGACAGCAGCTCCTACGAGCAGTACTTC
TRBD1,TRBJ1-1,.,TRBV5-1,CASSQGLTGTEAFF,TGCGCCAGCAGCCAAGGTTTGACAGGGACTGAAGCTTTCTTT
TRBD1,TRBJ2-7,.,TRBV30,CAWMGQRYEQYF,TGTGCCTGGATGGGACAGCGCTACGAGCAGTACTTC
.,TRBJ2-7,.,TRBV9,CASSVARTSYEQYF,TGTGCCAGCAGCGTAGCTCGGACATCCTACGAGCAGTACTTC
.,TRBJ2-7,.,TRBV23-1,CATPGDPPYEQYF,TGCGCCACCCCGGGCGATCCCCCGTACGAGCAGTACTTC
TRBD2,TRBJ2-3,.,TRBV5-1,CASSPIAGETTDTQYF,TGCGCCAGCAGCCCTATAGCGGGGGAAACCACAGATACGCAGTATTTT
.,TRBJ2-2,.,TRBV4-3,CASSQDLTGELFF,TGCGCCAGCAGCCAAGATTTAACCGGGGAGCTGTTTTTT
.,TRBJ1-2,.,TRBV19,CASSIAGQGEAKGYTF,TGTGCCAGTAGTATAGCTGGGCAGGGAGAAGCCAAAGGCTACACCTTC
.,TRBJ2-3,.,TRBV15,CAIQYRTATDTQYF,TGTGCCATACAATACCGGACAGCCACAGATACGCAGTATTTT
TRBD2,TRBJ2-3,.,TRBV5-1,CASTKGLVSTDTQYF,TGCGCCAGCACGAAAGGACTAGTTAGCACAGATACGCAGTATTTT
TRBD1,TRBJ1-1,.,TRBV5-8,CASSRVQGGTEAFF,TGTGCCAGCAGCCGCGTTCAGGGGGGCACTGAAGCTTTCTTT
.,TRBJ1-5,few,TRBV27,CASSSQPQHF,TGTGCCAGCAGTTCCCAGCCCCAGCATTTT
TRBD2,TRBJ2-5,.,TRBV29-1,CSVEGLPPQETQYF,TGCAGCGTTGAGGGACTACCACCGCAAGAGACCCAGTACTTC
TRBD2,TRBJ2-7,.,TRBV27,CASSPGTSGGYEQYF,TGTGCCAGCAGTCCCGGGACTAGCGGGGGCTACGAGCAGTACTTC
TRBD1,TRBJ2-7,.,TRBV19,CASSIGTGTYEQYF,TGTGCCAGTAGTATCGGGACAGGGACCTACGAGCAGTACTTC
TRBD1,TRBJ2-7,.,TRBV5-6,CASSFGTGGKYEQYF,TGTGCCAGCAGCTTCGGGACAGGGGGCAAGTACGAGCAGTACTTC
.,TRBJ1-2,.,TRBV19,CASSGTRTLGLYGYTF,TGTGCCAGTAGTGGTACGAGGACCCTGGGTCTCTATGGCTACACCTTC
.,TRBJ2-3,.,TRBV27,CASTPYIGTDTQYF,TGTGCCAGCACCCCATACATTGGCACAGATACGCAGTATTTT